These 12 T cell receptor beta chains originate from one sample sequenced in a study of shared clonotypes between healthy human individuals. TCRdb's table, derived via immunoSEQ multiplex PCR, lists solely in-frame clones and lacks some. Of 700,000 to 950,000 clones in the sample, around 96% are singletons; the top ten hold around 0.25%. CD45RO negativity and positive selection for CCR7 defined naive CD8 cells, a population that excluded terminally differentiated effector memory CD45RA+ cells. Sample: naive CD8+ T cells sorted from blood. The receptors were gathered from a man in his thirties or forties in good health.

The chain recombines TRBV11-2 with TRBJ2-7, with D tentatively TRBD2 (5 bases). Trimming shortened V by 5 bases and J by 2 bases, and 7 bases separated the two germline ends. CDR1 SGHAT and CDR2 FQNNGV come from the germline V gene. This CDR3 contains 12 residues. CDR3 residues: CASSPGTYEQYF. CDR3 nucleotides: TGTGCCAGCAGCCCGGGAACCTACGAGCAGTACTTC.

The chain carries TRBV5-1 and TRBJ2-5; 7 nucleotides align to TRBD2. The germline V gene encodes CDR1 SGHRS and CDR2 YFSETQ. CDR3 length: 15 amino acids. The trim removed 4 bases at V and 2 bases at J, leaving 8 bases unmatched. Here the CDR3 reads CASSPGGGLQETQYF. CDR3 bases: TGCGCCAGCAGCCCGGGCGGGGGACTACAAGAGACCCAGTACTTC.

Only one count was recorded for this clone. The genes are TRBV29-1 and TRBJ1-2; TRBD1 matches 7 bases. The CDR3 sequence is 14 residues long. V gave up 7 bases and J gave up 0 bases; unmatched junction bases: 8. The germline V gene has CDR1 SQVTM and CDR2 ANQGSEA. CDR3 sequence: CSALGQKTNYGYTF. The CDR3 nucleotides read TGCAGCGCCCTGGGACAGAAGACTAACTATGGCTACACCTTC. Using reference TRBV29-1 and TRBJ1-2 for the parts outside the CDR3, the full variable domain is SAVISQKPSRDICQRGTSLTIQCQVDSQVTMMFWYRQQPGQSLTLIATANQGSEATYESGFVIDKFPISRPNLTFSTLTVSNMSPEDSSIYLCSALGQKTNYGYTFGSGTRLTVV.

The chain couples TRBV7-6 to TRBJ2-7, with TRBD1 matching 8 bases. V shed 3 bases and J 4 bases; nucleotides not matched to a gene: 2. Germline CDR1 and CDR2: SGHVS and FNYEAQ. The CDR3 runs to 13 residues. This CDR3 reads CASSFGQGYEQYF. CDR3 DNA sequence: TGTGCCAGCAGCTTCGGACAGGGTTACGAGCAGTACTTC.

Only one count was recorded for this clone. This rearrangement joins TRBV4-3 to TRBJ2-7; D remains unclear. Germline-derived CDR1 and CDR2 are LGHNA and YSLEER. V lost 0 bases and J 4 bases, leaving 4 bases between the germline ends. The CDR3 is 12 residues long. The CDR3 DNA follows: TGCGCCAGCAGCCAAGATAAGTACGAGCAGTACTTC. Translation: CASSQDKYEQYF.

J is TRBJ2-5 and V is TRBV6-5, with 8 bases lining up with TRBD2. Germline trimming cut 10 bases from V and 1 base from J; bases unmatched to any gene: 11. CDR1 is MNHEY, CDR2 SVGAGI, per germline. This CDR3 has 15 amino acids. In DNA, the CDR3 is TGTGCCATCTCTACGGGAGGGGTAGGCCAAGAGACCCAGTACTTC. It encodes CAISTGGVGQETQYF.

J is TRBJ2-7 and V is TRBV7-9; possibly TRBD1 or TRBD2 for D (5 bases each). The CDR3 totals 11 residues. The V gene lost 8 bases and the J gene lost 6 bases, with 11 bases spanning the gap. Germline V gene sequence: CDR1 SEHNR, CDR2 FQNEAQ (reference sequence). In DNA form, the CDR3 reads TGTGCCAGCCGGGGCGACGGCGAGCAGTACTTC. This translates into CASRGDGEQYF.

The rearrangement uses TRBV6-1 and TRBJ1-3; D gene ambiguous. In germline, CDR1 is MNHNS, CDR2 SASEGT. The CDR3 length is 14 residues. V was clipped by 2 bases and J by 0 bases, with 5 bases between them. The CDR3 bases are TGTGCCAGCAGTGAATGGAGCTCTGGAAACACCATATATTTT. Its protein is CASSEWSSGNTIYF.

In its sample, this clone was seen once. The chain has TRBV27 and TRBJ2-3; no reliable D call. There are 13 residues in the CDR3. V lost 4 bases and J lost 0, with 5 bases in between. Germline CDR1 is MNHEY and CDR2 is SMNVEV (reference sequence). The CDR3 DNA sequence: TGTGCCAGCAGTTGGGCCAGCACAGATACGCAGTATTTT. Translated, it gives CASSWASTDTQYF.

The J gene is TRBJ1-1, the V gene TRBV2; D is unclear. The CDR3 has 14 residues. Germline V gene sequence: CDR1 SNHLY, CDR2 FYNNEI. V lost 3 bases, J lost 5 bases, and 13 bases lay in between. The CDR3 protein is CASSDRAVGTEAFF. In nucleotides, the CDR3 is TGTGCCAGCAGTGATAGGGCAGTTGGGACTGAAGCTTTCTTT.

The chain carries TRBV19 and TRBJ2-7, with D perhaps being TRBD1 or TRBD2 (5 bases each). The CDR3 has 14 residues. V lost 10 bases and J 0 bases, leaving 16 bases between the germline ends. Germline-derived CDR1 and CDR2 are LNHDA and SQIVND (reference sequence). The CDR3 protein is CATSAARGSYEQYF. CDR3 nucleotides: TGTGCCACTTCTGCCGCGAGGGGCTCCTACGAGCAGTACTTC.

The chain employs TRBV7-9 and TRBJ1-1, with TRBD1 identical over 10 bases. CDR1 is SEHNR and CDR2 is FQNEAQ in the germline V gene (reference sequence). V lost 1 base to trimming and J lost 1 base; unmatched junction nucleotides: 3. The CDR3 length is 16 residues. The CDR3 protein is CASSLVTGGTNTEAFF. The CDR3 region has the DNA TGTGCCAGCAGCTTAGTGACAGGGGGCACGAACACTGAAGCTTTCTTT.